A single sample is the source of the 8 T cell receptor beta chains below, sequenced in a study of cytomegalovirus exposure and HLA in healthy donors. Primers included in the PCR were 60 Vbeta and 13 Jbeta primers. TCRdb keeps only in-frame clones here, not all; method: immunoSEQ multiplex PCR. The table lists about 99,000 clones, roughly 70% of them singletons, with approximately 3.5% in the top ten. The sequenced sample consisted of PBMCs. The receptor source for this set is a woman aged 45-60 years in good health and CMV-seronegative.

The chain couples TRBV28 to TRBJ1-5; perhaps TRBD1 as D (5 bases). CDR3 length equals 14 residues. Germline CDR1 MDHEN, CDR2 SYDVKM. Between the trimmed V and J ends, which lost 11 bases and 5 bases, there was a span of 19 bases. DNA for the CDR3: TGTGCCGGAAACCGGGACTTAAATTATCAGCCCCAGCATTTT. As protein: CAGNRDLNYQPQHF.

This chain joins TRBV5-1 and TRBJ2-7; no clear D. CDR1 and CDR2 from the germline V gene are SGHRS and YFSETQ. The CDR3 has 15 residues. The V gene lost 0 bases and the J gene lost 1 base, with 11 bases spanning the gap. The CDR3 loop is CASSLATWQSYEQYF. The CDR3 nucleotides are TGCGCCAGCAGCTTGGCCACGTGGCAGTCCTACGAGCAGTACTTC. The full variable domain, completed using reference TRBV5-1 and TRBJ2-7, is KAGVTQTPRYLIKTRGQQVTLSCSPISGHRSVSWYQQTPGQGLQFLFEYFSETQRNKGNFPGRFSGRQFSNSRSEMNVSTLELGDSALYLCASSLATWQSYEQYFGPGTRLTVT.

In this sample, this clone turned up a few times. V usage is TRBV28 and J usage is TRBJ1-4; tentative D call: TRBD1 (5 bases). Germline V gene sequence: CDR1 MDHEN, CDR2 SYDVKM. The ends were cut back, 5 bases at V and 12 bases at J, with 13 bases in the middle. This CDR3 contains 12 residues. This CDR3 reads CASSLSTVQLFF. DNA for the CDR3: TGTGCCAGCAGTCTCTCGACAGTTCAACTGTTTTTT.

A remark on this clone: Other nucleotide sequences from this sample produce the same CDR3. The chain links TRBV7-2 to TRBJ2-3; the match to TRBD2 covers 14 bases. V shed 3 bases and J 7 bases; nucleotides not matched to a gene: 9. From germline, CDR1 is SGHTA and CDR2 FQGNSA. This CDR3 is built from 17 residues. The CDR3 nucleotides are TGTGCCAGCAGCTTCGGGACTAGCGGGAGAAGGTTGAATACGCAGTATTTT. This encodes CASSFGTSGRRLNTQYF. Drawing the rest from reference TRBV7-2 and TRBJ2-3, the complete variable domain is GAGVSQSPSNKVTEKGKDVELRCDPISGHTALYWYRQSLGQGLEFLIYFQGNSAPDKSGLPSDRFSAERTGGSVSTLTIQRTQQEDSAVYLCASSFGTSGRRLNTQYFGPGTRLTVL.

The genes are TRBV7-2 and TRBJ2-5, with 9 bases fitting TRBD2. Germline lookup yields CDR1 SGHTA and CDR2 FQGNSA. The V gene end was trimmed by 3 bases and the J gene end by 0 bases; junction bases not matched to a gene: 11. This CDR3 has 18 amino acids. The CDR3 protein is CASSFSSSGGPYQETQYF. CDR3 bases: TGTGCCAGCAGCTTCTCGTCCAGCGGGGGGCCTTACCAAGAGACCCAGTACTTC.

The chain uses TRBV6-1 and TRBJ2-3; a possible D gene is TRBD1 (5 bases). CDR3 length: 13 amino acids. V lost 4 bases to trimming and J lost 5 bases, with 10 bases between them. Germline V gene lookup returns CDR1 MNHNS and CDR2 SASEGT. The CDR3 DNA is TGTGCCAGCAGTGTCGAAAGGGGAGATACGCAGTATTTT. This encodes CASSVERGDTQYF.

This chain joins TRBV27 and TRBJ2-1, with 10 bases that match TRBD2. Germline V gene data show CDR1 as MNHEY and CDR2 as SMNVEV (reference sequence). Unmatched junction bases numbered 4, after V lost 3 bases and J lost 11 bases. CDR3 length: 13 residues. The CDR3: CASSFRTSGQQFF. In nucleotides, the CDR3 is TGTGCCAGCAGTTTCCGGACTAGCGGACAGCAGTTCTTC.

V is TRBV7-9 and J is TRBJ2-7, with D maybe TRBD2 (6 bases). CDR3 length equals 15 residues. CDR1 and CDR2 (germline): SEHNR, FQNEAQ (reference sequence). V lost 5 bases and J 7 bases, leaving 21 bases between the germline ends. CDR3 sequence reads: CASSGSPGAGREQYF. The CDR3 DNA reads as TGTGCCAGCAGCGGGTCTCCGGGAGCCGGTCGTGAGCAGTACTTC.